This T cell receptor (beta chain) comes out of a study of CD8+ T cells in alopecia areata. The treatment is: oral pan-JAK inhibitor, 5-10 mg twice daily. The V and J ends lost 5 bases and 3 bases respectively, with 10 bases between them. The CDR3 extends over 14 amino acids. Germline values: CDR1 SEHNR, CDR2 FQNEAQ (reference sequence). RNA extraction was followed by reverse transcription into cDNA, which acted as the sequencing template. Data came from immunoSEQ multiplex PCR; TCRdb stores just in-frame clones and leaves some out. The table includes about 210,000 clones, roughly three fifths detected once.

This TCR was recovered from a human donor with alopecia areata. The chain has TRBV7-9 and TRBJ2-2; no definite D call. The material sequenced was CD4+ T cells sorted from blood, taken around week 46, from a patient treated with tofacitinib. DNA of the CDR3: TGTGCCAGCAGCCCCATCGCGTACACCGGGGAGCTGTTTTTT. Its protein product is CASSPIAYTGELFF.